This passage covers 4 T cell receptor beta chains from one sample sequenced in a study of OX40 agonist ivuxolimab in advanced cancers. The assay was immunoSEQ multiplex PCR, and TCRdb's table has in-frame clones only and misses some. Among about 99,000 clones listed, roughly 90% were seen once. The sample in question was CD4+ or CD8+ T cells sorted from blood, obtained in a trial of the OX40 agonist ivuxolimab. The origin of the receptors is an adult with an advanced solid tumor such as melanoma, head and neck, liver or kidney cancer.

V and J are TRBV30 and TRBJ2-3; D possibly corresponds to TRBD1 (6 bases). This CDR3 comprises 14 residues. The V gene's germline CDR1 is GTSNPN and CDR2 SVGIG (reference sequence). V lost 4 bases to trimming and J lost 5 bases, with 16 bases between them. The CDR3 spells CAWNTGKSGDTQYF. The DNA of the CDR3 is TGTGCCTGGAACACAGGGAAGTCCGGAGATACGCAGTATTTT.

CDR3 loop: CAIQEQSQSYEQYF. CDR3 nucleotides: TGTGCCATCCAAGAGCAGAGTCAGTCCTACGAGCAGTACTTC. V is TRBV10-3 and J is TRBJ2-7; D unclear. V shed 8 bases and J shed 1 base, with 15 bases lying between them. The CDR3 has 14 residues. Germline CDR1 is ENHRY and CDR2 is SYGVKD.

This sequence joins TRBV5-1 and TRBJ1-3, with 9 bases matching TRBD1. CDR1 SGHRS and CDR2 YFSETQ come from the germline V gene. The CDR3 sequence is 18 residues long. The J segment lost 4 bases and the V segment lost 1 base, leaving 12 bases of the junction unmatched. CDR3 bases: TGCGCCAGCAGCTTGACCTCAGGGGGACAGGGTACAGGAAACACCATATATTTT. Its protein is CASSLTSGGQGTGNTIYF.

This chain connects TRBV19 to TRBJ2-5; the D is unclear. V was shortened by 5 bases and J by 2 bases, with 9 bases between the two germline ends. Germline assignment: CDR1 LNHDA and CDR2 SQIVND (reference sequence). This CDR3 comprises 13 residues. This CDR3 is CASSARAQETQYF. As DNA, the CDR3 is TGTGCCAGTAGTGCCCGGGCGCAAGAGACCCAGTACTTC.